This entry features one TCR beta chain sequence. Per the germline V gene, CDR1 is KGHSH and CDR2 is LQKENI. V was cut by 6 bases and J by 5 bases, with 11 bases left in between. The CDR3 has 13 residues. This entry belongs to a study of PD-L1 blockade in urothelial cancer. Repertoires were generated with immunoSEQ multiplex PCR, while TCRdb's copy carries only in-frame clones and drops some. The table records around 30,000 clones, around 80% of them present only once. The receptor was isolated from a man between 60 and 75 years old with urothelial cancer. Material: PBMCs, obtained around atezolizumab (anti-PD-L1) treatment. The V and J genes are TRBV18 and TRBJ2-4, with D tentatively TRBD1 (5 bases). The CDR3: CASSPGQENIQYF. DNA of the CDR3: TGTGCCAGCTCGCCCGGACAAGAAAACATTCAGTACTTC.